This T cell receptor (beta chain) is from a study of control samples from healthy donors and cancer patients. Data came from immunoSEQ multiplex PCR; TCRdb stores just in-frame clones and leaves some out. The sample contains some 95,000 clones, around nine tenths of which appear only once. Germline CDR1 is SGHAT and CDR2 is FQNNGV. This CDR3 has 16 residues. V was clipped by 5 bases and J by 2 bases, with 19 bases between them. This TCR came from a man aged 25-45 years in good health. Specimen: blood. The gene calls are TRBV11-2 and TRBJ2-7, with D unclear. CDR3 sequence: CASSPLQRVSTYEQYF. The CDR3 nucleotides are TGTGCCAGCAGCCCACTCCAACGGGTCTCTACCTACGAGCAGTACTTC.